This T cell receptor (beta chain) was recovered during a study of blood T cells in healthy people across ages. Study-wide points: In long-lived donors, naive CD4+ cell counts and diversity exceeded those of aged donors.

As concerns this clonotype: Its antigen is as yet unknown.

The donors, healthy Caucasians from Russia, were aged about 6 to 90. Combining a sample-barcoded 5' primer with a J-beta primer mix, a second PCR ran for about 7 to 11 cycles. Each of the cDNA molecules was tagged by a template-switch adaptor with 12 random nucleotides. TCRdb reanalysed the 5' RACE reads using MiXCR and keeps one entry per CDR3 protein. In the table there are 910,000 or so distinct CDR3 sequences, about 51% of which are singletons. Source material: blood. This sequence was found in a woman aged 55-69 years in good health.

The CDR3 region is CASSPLYGGSYNEQFF. CDR3 bases: TGTGCCAGCAGCCCTCTGTATGGGGGCTCCTACAATGAGCAGTTCTTC. This chain joins TRBV12-3 or TRBV12-4 and TRBJ2-1, with D possibly being TRBD1 or TRBD2 (5 bases each). The CDR3 has 16 residues. Trimming stripped 6 bases from V and 0 bases from J, with 15 bases between.